This entry features one T cell receptor beta chain sequence. The data stem from a study of T cell changes during pregnancy in multiple sclerosis. This CDR3 is 13 amino acids long. Germline CDR1 and CDR2: SGHRS and YFSETQ. Trimming removed 4 bases from V and 6 bases from J, with 11 bases in between. Clones were sequenced by immunoSEQ multiplex PCR, and TCRdb holds only the in-frame ones, with some missing. The data contain around 130,000 clones, 96% of them singletons. The chain links TRBV5-1 to TRBJ2-1, with a possible D match to TRBD2 (5 bases). This clonotype originated in a female donor with multiple sclerosis, enrolled in a pregnancy study. The sample here was peripheral blood, taken after pregnancy. The CDR3 sequence: CASSGSGSNEQFF. CDR3 in DNA: TGCGCCAGCAGCGGAAGTGGGAGCAATGAGCAGTTCTTC.